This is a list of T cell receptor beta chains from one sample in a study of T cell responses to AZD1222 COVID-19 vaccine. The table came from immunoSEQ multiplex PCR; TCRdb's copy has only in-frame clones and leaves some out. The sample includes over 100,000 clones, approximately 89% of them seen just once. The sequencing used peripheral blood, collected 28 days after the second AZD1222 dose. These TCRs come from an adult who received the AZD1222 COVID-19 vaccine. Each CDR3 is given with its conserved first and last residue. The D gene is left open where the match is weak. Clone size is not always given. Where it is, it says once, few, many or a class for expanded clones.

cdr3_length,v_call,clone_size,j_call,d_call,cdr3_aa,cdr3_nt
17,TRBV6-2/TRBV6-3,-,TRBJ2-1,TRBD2,CASSWWREPRSYNEQFF,TGTGCCAGCAGTTGGTGGCGGGAGCCACGCTCCTACAATGAGCAGTTCTTC
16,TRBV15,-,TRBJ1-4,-,CATSREKTPGSEKLFF,TGTGCCACCAGCAGAGAGAAGACGCCAGGGAGTGAAAAACTGTTTTTT
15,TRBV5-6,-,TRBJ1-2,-,CASSFWGGSNYGYTF,TGTGCCAGCAGCTTTTGGGGAGGGAGTAACTATGGCTACACCTTC
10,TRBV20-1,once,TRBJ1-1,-,CSARGTEAFF,TGCAGTGCTAGGGGCACTGAAGCTTTCTTT
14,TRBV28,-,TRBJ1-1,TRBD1,CASSLQGAYTEAFF,TGTGCCAGCAGTTTACAGGGGGCCTACACTGAAGCTTTCTTT
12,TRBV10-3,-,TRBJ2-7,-,CAISESNYEQYF,TGTGCCATCAGTGAGTCGAACTACGAGCAGTACTTC
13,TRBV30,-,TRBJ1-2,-,CAWRVRGFYGYTF,TGTGCCTGGAGGGTCAGGGGCTTTTATGGCTACACCTTC
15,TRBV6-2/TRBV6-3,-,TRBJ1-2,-,CASSYSAGDTNGYTF,TGTGCCAGCAGTTACTCCGCAGGGGATACGAATGGCTACACCTTC
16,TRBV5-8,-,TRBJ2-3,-,CASSLGIVSRGDTQYF,TGTGCCAGCAGCTTGGGGATAGTCTCCCGCGGAGATACGCAGTATTTT
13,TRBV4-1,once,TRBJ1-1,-,CASSSWVGDVAFF,TGCGCCAGCAGCTCCTGGGTGGGGGACGTAGCTTTCTTT
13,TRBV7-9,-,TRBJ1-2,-,CASSPGSNYGYTF,TGTGCCAGCAGCCCCGGTTCTAACTATGGCTACACCTTC
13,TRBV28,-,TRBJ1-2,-,CASSLGNRYGYTF,TGTGCCAGCAGTTTGGGCAACCGCTATGGCTACACCTTC
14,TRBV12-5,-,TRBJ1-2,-,CASGPQGSAGGYTF,TGTGCTAGTGGCCCCCAGGGGAGCGCGGGGGGCTACACCTTC
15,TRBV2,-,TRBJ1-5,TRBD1,CASSEVRGSNQPQHF,TGTGCCAGCAGTGAGGTCAGGGGGAGCAATCAGCCCCAGCATTTT
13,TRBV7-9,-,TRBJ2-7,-,CASSLGNTYEQYF,TGTGCCAGCAGCTTGGGGAATACCTACGAGCAGTACTTC
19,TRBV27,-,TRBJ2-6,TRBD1,CASSLVSGTGGSGANVLTF,TGTGCCAGCAGTTTAGTGTCCGGGACAGGGGGCTCCGGGGCCAACGTCCTGACTTTC
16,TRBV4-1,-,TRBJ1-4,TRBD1,CASSLQGALNNEKLFF,TGCGCCAGCAGCCTCCAGGGGGCGCTTAATAATGAAAAACTGTTTTTT
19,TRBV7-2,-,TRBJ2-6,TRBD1,CASSLPARGPSAGANVLTF,TGTGCCAGCAGCTTACCGGCCAGGGGGCCATCGGCTGGGGCCAACGTCCTGACTTTC
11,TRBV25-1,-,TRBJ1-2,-,CASRIGTRYTF,TGTGCCAGCAGGATCGGGACTCGGTACACCTTC
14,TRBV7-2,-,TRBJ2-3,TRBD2,CASSPGLVSDTQYF,TGTGCCAGCAGCCCGGGACTAGTTAGCGATACGCAGTATTTT
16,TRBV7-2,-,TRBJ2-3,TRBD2,CASSVTSGGGGDTQYF,TGTGCCAGCAGCGTGACTAGCGGAGGAGGAGGAGATACGCAGTATTTT
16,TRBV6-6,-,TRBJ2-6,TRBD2,CASSRLAGDGANVLTF,TGTGCCAGCAGTCGACTAGCGGGAGACGGGGCCAACGTCCTGACTTTC
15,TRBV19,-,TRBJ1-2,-,CASSIIEDGSGGYTF,TGTGCCAGTAGTATCATCGAGGACGGCTCTGGTGGCTACACCTTC
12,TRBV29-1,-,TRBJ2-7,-,CSVGSRRYEQYF,TGCAGCGTGGGGAGCCGCCGTTACGAGCAGTACTTC
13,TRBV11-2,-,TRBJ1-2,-,CASSPTPQIGYTF,TGTGCCAGCAGCCCGACCCCCCAGATAGGTTACACCTTC
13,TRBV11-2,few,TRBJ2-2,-,CASSSWDTGELFF,TGTGCCAGCAGCTCATGGGACACCGGGGAGCTGTTTTTT
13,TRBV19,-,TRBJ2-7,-,CASSASEAYEQYF,TGTGCCAGTAGCGCTAGCGAGGCCTACGAGCAGTACTTC
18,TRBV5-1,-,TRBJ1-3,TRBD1,CASSLAGDRDHSGNTIYF,TGCGCCAGCAGCTTGGCTGGGGACAGGGACCACTCTGGAAACACCATATATTTT
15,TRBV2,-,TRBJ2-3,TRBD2,CASYPRGVRTDTQYF,TGTGCCAGCTACCCACGGGGGGTGCGCACAGATACGCAGTATTTT
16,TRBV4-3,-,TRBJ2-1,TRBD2,CASSQEGLAGGSEQFF,TGCGCCAGCAGCCAAGAAGGCCTAGCGGGAGGGTCTGAGCAGTTCTTC